These 29 T cell receptor beta chains originate from one sample sequenced in a study of shared clonotypes between healthy human individuals. Clones were read by immunoSEQ multiplex PCR, and TCRdb kept only the in-frame ones, dropping some. The profile covers over a million clones, with around 82% appearing a single time and 0.6% to 0.75% taken by the ten largest. Sequenced sample: memory CD4+ T cells from PBMCs. Regarding subset: CD45RA-negative fraction. These receptors all stem from a man in his late teens or twenties in good health. Some clones in this sample may be carry-over from other donors' samples.

The chain has TRBV15 and TRBJ2-5, with D possibly TRBD2 on 7 matching bases. V shed 3 bases and J shed 4 bases, with 12 bases lying between them. The CDR3 loop spans 14 amino acids. Germline CDR1 reads LNHNV; CDR2 reads YYDKDF (reference sequence). The CDR3: CATSRYREGETQYF. In DNA, the CDR3 is TGTGCCACCAGCAGGTACAGGGAGGGAGAGACCCAGTACTTC.

The rearrangement uses TRBV28 and TRBJ1-2; possible D gene TRBD1, 5 bases. CDR1 and CDR2 from the germline V gene are MDHEN and SYDVKM. V was shortened by 6 bases and J by 6 bases, with 11 bases between the two germline ends. This CDR3 comprises 12 residues. The CDR3 nucleotides are TGTGCCAGCAGCCCCGACAGACATGGCTACACCTTC. Its protein product is CASSPDRHGYTF.

CDR3 sequence (DNA): TGTGCCACCCTTTCTTTTACCACAGCGTACAATGAGCAGTTCTTC. Translating gives CATLSFTTAYNEQFF. The V and J genes are TRBV6-1 and TRBJ2-1; D is undetermined. The CDR3 is 15 residues long. Trimming cost V 10 bases and J 4 bases, with 20 bases left between them. CDR1 is MNHNS, CDR2 SASEGT, per germline.

V gene TRBV5-8 combines with J gene TRBJ1-5, with TRBD1 as a possible D gene (5 bases). The CDR3 runs 14 residues. V was shortened by 4 bases and J by 4 bases, with 12 bases between the two germline ends. Germline CDR1 is SGHTS and CDR2 is YDEGEE. The CDR3 spells CASSAWKGNQPQHF. CDR3 bases: TGTGCCAGCAGCGCTTGGAAGGGGAATCAGCCCCAGCATTTT.

This chain links TRBV7-2 with TRBJ2-7; 10 bases are a match to TRBD2. The CDR3 length is 15 residues. CDR1 and CDR2 (germline): SGHTA, FQGNSA. J lost 4 bases, V lost 5 bases, and 8 bases had no gene match. The DNA for the CDR3 is TGTGCCAGCAGCAACCAGGGGACTAGCGCTTACGAGCAGTACTTC. Encoded protein: CASSNQGTSAYEQYF. Full variable domain (remainder filled in from reference TRBV7-2 and TRBJ2-7): GAGVSQSPSNKVTEKGKDVELRCDPISGHTALYWYRQSLGQGLEFLIYFQGNSAPDKSGLPSDRFSAERTGGSVSTLTIQRTQQEDSAVYLCASSNQGTSAYEQYFGPGTRLTVT.

The chain links TRBV19 to TRBJ1-1, with TRBD1 matching 8 bases. This CDR3 contains 15 residues. The V gene's germline CDR1 is LNHDA and CDR2 SQIVND (reference sequence). With V trimmed by 0 bases and J by 4 bases, 4 bases remained unmatched. The CDR3 coding sequence is TGTGCCAGTAGTATAGAAGGGACAGGACTCACTGAAGCTTTCTTT. Protein sequence: CASSIEGTGLTEAFF.

The chain has TRBV15 and TRBJ1-5; D is uncertain. V was cut by 0 bases and J by 6 bases, with 12 bases left in between. The CDR3 consists of 15 residues. The germline V gene has CDR1 LNHNV and CDR2 YYDKDF (reference sequence). The CDR3 loop reads CATSRDFERGQPQHF. In DNA form, the CDR3 reads TGTGCCACCAGCAGAGATTTCGAGCGGGGTCAGCCCCAGCATTTT.

V gene TRBV7-9 combines with J gene TRBJ2-1; 9 bases align to TRBD2. Trimming cost V 2 bases and J 4 bases; bases outside gene matches: 6. This CDR3 has 16 amino acids. CDR1 SEHNR and CDR2 FQNEAQ come from the germline V gene (reference sequence). The CDR3 DNA reads as TGTGCCAGCAGCTTATATAGCGGGGGAGATTACAATGAGCAGTTCTTC. Its translation is CASSLYSGGDYNEQFF. The complete variable domain, with remaining parts taken from reference TRBV7-9 and TRBJ2-1, reads DTGVSQNPRHKITKRGQNVTFRCDPISEHNRLYWYRQTLGQGPEFLTYFQNEAQLEKSRLLSDRFSAERPKGSFSTLEIQRTEQGDSAMYLCASSLYSGGDYNEQFFGPGTRLTVL.

There are many counts of this clone. The sample holds other DNA sequences that translate to the same CDR3. The genes are TRBV6-5 and TRBJ1-1; possibly TRBD1 for D (5 bases). The V and J ends lost 0 bases and 1 base respectively, with 6 bases between them. CDR3 length: 14 residues. The germline V gene encodes CDR1 MNHEY and CDR2 SVGAGI. CDR3 protein: CASSYSTGNTEAFF. The CDR3 nucleotides read TGTGCCAGCAGTTACTCCACAGGGAACACTGAAGCTTTCTTT.

The chain uses TRBV28 and TRBJ1-5, with a weak D call TRBD1 (6 bases). The CDR3 is 14 residues long. Germline V CDR1 and CDR2: MDHEN, SYDVKM. The germline V and J ends were trimmed by 6 bases and 1 base, with 10 bases remaining between them. CDR3 DNA: TGTGCCAGCAGGAAGGGGGGAAGCAATCAGCCCCAGCATTTT. Its protein product is CASRKGGSNQPQHF.

About this clone: Other DNA sequences in this specimen translate into the identical CDR3. The chain carries TRBV30 and TRBJ1-3; D perhaps matches TRBD1 (5 bases). Germline V lookup: CDR1 GTSNPN, CDR2 SVGIG (reference sequence). V was pared by 0 bases and J by 2 bases, with 8 bases between. The CDR3 is 14 residues long. CDR3 bases: TGTGCCTGGAGTGTGGGGGGAGCTGGAAACACCATATATTTT. Protein: CAWSVGGAGNTIYF. Complete variable domain (other parts from reference TRBV30 and TRBJ1-3): SQTIHQWPATLVQPVGSPLSLECTVEGTSNPNLYWYRQAAGRGLQLLFYSVGIGQISSEVPQNLSASRPQDRQFILSSKKLLLSDSGFYLCAWSVGGAGNTIYFGEGSWLTVV.

The chain recombines TRBV7-3 with TRBJ1-1, with TRBD1 as a possible D gene (5 bases). CDR3 length equals 13 residues. The V gene lost 6 bases and the J gene lost 1 base, with 9 bases spanning the gap. Germline V CDR1 and CDR2: SGHTA, FQGTGA. The chain's CDR3 is CASSHDRNTEAFF. The DNA of the CDR3 is TGTGCCAGCAGTCATGACAGGAACACTGAAGCTTTCTTT.

The rearrangement links TRBV6-1 to TRBJ2-3; D unclear. Trimming removed 4 bases at V and 6 bases at J, with 14 bases between. CDR1 and CDR2 (germline): MNHNS, SASEGT. The CDR3 covers 14 residues. CDR3: CASSVSPFMDTQYF. CDR3 in DNA: TGTGCCAGCAGTGTTTCCCCATTTATGGATACGCAGTATTTT.

This chain links TRBV25-1 with TRBJ1-5, with D possibly matching TRBD1 (5 bases). CDR1 and CDR2 (germline): MGHDK, SYGVNS. V lost 6 bases to trimming and J lost 0 bases, with 12 bases between them. This CDR3 is 15 amino acids long. The CDR3 region is CASRRGGGSNQPQHF. The CDR3 region has the DNA TGTGCCAGCAGGCGCGGGGGGGGTAGCAATCAGCCCCAGCATTTT.

The chain joins TRBV6-6 to TRBJ2-5; D is unclear. Per the germline V gene, CDR1 is MNHNY and CDR2 is SVGAGI (reference sequence). V lost 4 bases and J lost 12, with 15 bases in between. This CDR3 contains 12 residues. The CDR3 DNA sequence: TGTGCCAGCAGTTTAGAGACGGCGGCGAAGTACTTC. Translating it yields CASSLETAAKYF.

The rearrangement links TRBV28 to TRBJ1-5; no definite D call. V lost 7 bases to trimming and J lost 3 bases, with 16 bases between them. The CDR3 runs to 15 residues. CDR1 and CDR2 (germline): MDHEN, SYDVKM. This chain's CDR3 is CASTPLVANNQPQHF. The DNA of the CDR3 is TGTGCCAGCACCCCACTAGTGGCTAACAATCAGCCCCAGCATTTT.

The chain links TRBV14 to TRBJ2-7, with D perhaps TRBD1 (6 bases). The germline gives CDR1 SGHDN, CDR2 FVKESK. The CDR3 length is 14 residues. Trimming stripped 2 bases from V and 0 bases from J, with 8 bases between. CDR3 sequence: CASSQFRGSYEQYF. In DNA, the CDR3 is TGTGCCAGCAGCCAATTCAGGGGCTCCTACGAGCAGTACTTC.

The genes are TRBV25-1 and TRBJ1-2, with D tentatively TRBD1 (5 bases). Germline-derived CDR1 and CDR2 are MGHDK and SYGVNS. This CDR3 region has 16 residues. The V end lost 2 bases, the J end lost 7 bases, and 20 bases lay between the germline ends. Written as DNA, the CDR3 is TGTGCCAGCAGTGAAGGCGGGGGTCAGGCGCTGGGTGGCTACACCTTC. Amino acid sequence: CASSEGGGQALGGYTF.

This clone was counted a few times. The chain uses TRBV18 and TRBJ2-5; D is unclear. The CDR3 totals 15 residues. Germline lookup yields CDR1 KGHSH and CDR2 LQKENI. The V and J ends lost 4 bases and 2 bases respectively, with 14 bases between them. CDR3 DNA sequence: TGTGCCAGCTCACGGGAAACCCCCCTGCAAGAGACCCAGTACTTC. This translates into CASSRETPLQETQYF.

This clone was seen repeatedly, ten times or more. This sequence joins TRBV15 and TRBJ2-7; the match to TRBD1 covers 7 bases. This CDR3 is 15 amino acids long. V dropped 4 bases and J dropped 0; count of bases not matched to a gene: 6. The germline V gene encodes CDR1 LNHNV and CDR2 YYDKDF (reference sequence). CDR3 sequence (DNA): TGTGCCACCAGCATGGGACAGCTTAGCTCCTACGAGCAGTACTTC. It yields the protein CATSMGQLSSYEQYF.

This clone was seen only once. The chain has TRBV11-3 and TRBJ1-5, with D uncertain. The V gene's germline CDR1 is SGHNT and CDR2 YENEEA. The CDR3 has 15 residues. V was trimmed by 9 bases and J by 0 bases, leaving 15 bases between them. This chain's CDR3 is CARGGLACSNQPQHF. Here the CDR3 DNA reads TGTGCCAGGGGTGGACTAGCGTGTAGCAATCAGCCCCAGCATTTT.

This clone was observed a single time. This rearrangement joins TRBV28 to TRBJ2-7; TRBD1 agrees at 10 bases. CDR1 and CDR2 from the germline V gene are MDHEN and SYDVKM. The trim removed 8 bases at V and 4 bases at J, leaving 8 bases unmatched. This CDR3 comprises 14 residues. In DNA form, the CDR3 reads TGTGCCAGCGGGCAGTGGGGACAGGGGTACGAGCAGTACTTC. Encoded protein: CASGQWGQGYEQYF.

This chain uses TRBV18 with TRBJ1-2; no definite D call. V lost 3 bases and J 4 bases, leaving 12 bases between the germline ends. Germline V gene lookup returns CDR1 KGHSH and CDR2 LQKENI. The CDR3 extends over 14 amino acids. Here the CDR3 DNA reads TGTGCCAGCTCACCGGCAGATTTGGGCTATGGCTACACCTTC. Translated, it gives CASSPADLGYGYTF.

V usage is TRBV7-2 and J usage is TRBJ2-7, with D tentatively TRBD2 (5 bases). Germline lookup yields CDR1 SGHTA and CDR2 FQGNSA. The ends were cut back, 0 bases at V and 6 bases at J, with 12 bases in the middle. CDR3 length: 14 amino acids. The CDR3 loop reads CASSLAGLFGEQYF. The CDR3 nucleotides read TGTGCCAGCAGCTTAGCCGGACTTTTCGGCGAGCAGTACTTC.

This clone appeared a single time. The chain uses TRBV28 and TRBJ2-1, with 14 bases fitting TRBD2. Trimming cost V 6 bases and J 9 bases; bases outside gene matches: 7. The CDR3 length is 15 residues. Per germline, CDR1 MDHEN and CDR2 SYDVKM. CDR3 loop: CASRKGLAGVGEQFF. In nucleotides, the CDR3 is TGTGCCAGCAGAAAGGGACTAGCGGGAGTCGGTGAGCAGTTCTTC.

In nucleotides, the CDR3 is TGTGCCAGCAGCTTACGGAGCTCCTACAATGAGCAGTTCTTC. Protein: CASSLRSSYNEQFF. This sequence joins TRBV7-2 and TRBJ2-1, with D unclear. V was shortened by 2 bases and J by 0 bases, with 5 bases between the two germline ends. Germline CDR1 and CDR2: SGHTA and FQGNSA. This CDR3 comprises 14 residues.

This clone occurred a few times. With a much larger clone just one base away, this may be a read error. The sample holds other DNA sequences that translate to the same CDR3. This chain links TRBV6-6 with TRBJ1-1; D is undetermined. V was trimmed by 6 bases and J by 1 base, leaving 6 bases between them. Germline-derived CDR1 and CDR2 are MNHNY and SVGAGI (reference sequence). This CDR3 is built from 12 residues. CDR3 loop: CASSLQNTEAFF. The CDR3 coding sequence is TGTGCCAGCAGCCTACAGAACACTGAAGCTTTCTTT.

The CDR3 sequence: CASSVVSGSGTGELFF. CDR3 sequence (DNA): TGTGCCAGCAGCGTAGTTAGCGGGAGTGGCACCGGGGAGCTGTTTTTT. The chain combines TRBV9 with TRBJ2-2; 9 bases align to TRBD2. This CDR3 is built from 16 residues. Germline values: CDR1 SGDLS, CDR2 YYNGEE. V lost 0 bases to trimming and J lost 4 bases; unmatched junction nucleotides: 4.

The chain joins TRBV28 to TRBJ2-7, with TRBD1 matching 7 bases. Trimming cost V 6 bases and J 2 bases; bases outside gene matches: 10. CDR1 is MDHEN and CDR2 is SYDVKM in the germline V gene. The CDR3 spans 15 residues. CDR3 protein: CASSPPGTVAYEQYF. CDR3 DNA: TGTGCCAGCAGCCCCCCGGGGACAGTGGCCTACGAGCAGTACTTC.